Listed below are T cell receptor beta chains from one sample, sequenced in a study of blood T cell repertoires in COVID-19. Generated by immunoSEQ multiplex PCR, the TCRdb table keeps only in-frame clones and is missing some. The repertoire holds approximately 12,000 clones, with approximately 88% as singletons. Sequencing used peripheral blood. The receptors stem from a human donor in a cohort sampled during active COVID-19. The CDR3 runs from the conserved cysteine through the conserved F or W. The order of the fields is J gene, D gene, clone size, V gene, CDR3 DNA, CDR3 protein. The D gene is left open where the match is weak. A row's size may be missing; if present it is once, few, many or a size class.

TRBJ1-5,-,-,TRBV5-8,TGTGCCAGCAGCCCTTTATACGGGGAAGGGAGCAATCAGCCCCAGCATTTT,CASSPLYGEGSNQPQHF
TRBJ2-5,TRBD2,-,TRBV18,TGTGCCAGCTCATCAAATAGTGCGGGGGGGCCGGGAGAGACCCAGTACTTC,CASSSNSAGGPGETQYF
TRBJ1-2,TRBD1,-,TRBV6-5,TGTGCCAGCAGTCCCCGGACAGGGAACGGCTACACCTTC,CASSPRTGNGYTF
TRBJ1-2,TRBD1,-,TRBV6-5,TGTGCCAGCAGTACTAGGGGGCATGGCTACACCTTC,CASSTRGHGYTF
TRBJ2-1,-,few,TRBV11-2,TGTGCCAGCAGCCAGACAAAGCCCCCCTACAATGAGCAGTTCTTC,CASSQTKPPYNEQFF
TRBJ1-5,TRBD1,-,TRBV7-2,TGTGCCAGCAGCCACGGTGGGACAGGGATAAATCAGCCCCAGCATTTT,CASSHGGTGINQPQHF
TRBJ2-7,TRBD2,-,TRBV3-1/TRBV3-2,TGTGCCAGCAGCCCAATAGCGGGGTCGCGAGAGCAGTACTTC,CASSPIAGSREQYF
TRBJ1-1,-,-,TRBV6-2/TRBV6-3,TGTGCCAGCAGTTTCCTAGGGTGGGAGGGCACTGAAGCTTTCTTT,CASSFLGWEGTEAFF
TRBJ2-7,-,-,TRBV5-4,TGTGCCAGCAGCTTTAAAGGGGGTCGCGAGCAGTACTTC,CASSFKGGREQYF
TRBJ2-7,-,-,TRBV18,TGTGCCAGCTCACCTTCGTCCTACGAGCAGTACTTC,CASSPSSYEQYF
TRBJ2-4,TRBD2,-,TRBV4-1,TGCGCCAGCAGCCAACCCCTAGCGGGGGGGGACAAAAACATTCAGTACTTC,CASSQPLAGGDKNIQYF
TRBJ2-3,TRBD2,once,TRBV7-3,TGTGCCAGCAGCTTATCGGGAGCGGGGGGACCCACAGATACGCAGTATTTT,CASSLSGAGGPTDTQYF
TRBJ1-1,TRBD1,-,TRBV5-4,TGTGCCAGCAGCGAAGGGTCGACAGGGCGAGGGAACACTGAAGCTTTCTTT,CASSEGSTGRGNTEAFF
TRBJ2-3,TRBD2,-,TRBV11-2,TGTGCCAGCAGCTTACCTTTTCCTAGCGGGGACGCAGATACGCAGTATTTT,CASSLPFPSGDADTQYF
TRBJ2-5,-,-,TRBV18,TGTGCCAGCTCACCAGGAGAACGAAAAGAGACCCAGTACTTC,CASSPGERKETQYF
TRBJ1-5,-,-,TRBV15,TGTGCCTCAGGAAACCGACAGGCTCGTCAGCCCCAGCATTTT,CASGNRQARQPQHF
TRBJ2-7,-,once,TRBV11-2,TGTGCCAGCAGCCGGGGGTACGAGCAGTACTTC,CASSRGYEQYF
TRBJ1-2,-,-,TRBV7-2,TGTGCCAGCAGCTTAGCGGGCAGAGAGTATGGCTACACCTTC,CASSLAGREYGYTF
TRBJ2-2,TRBD2,few,TRBV5-5,TGTGCCAGCAGCATCCGACTAGCGGGGGGAGACACCGGGGAGCTGTTTTTT,CASSIRLAGGDTGELFF
TRBJ1-1,-,-,TRBV6-2/TRBV6-3,TGTGCCAGCAGCACCACTCACAGGGAAGCTTTCTTT,CASSTTHREAFF
TRBJ2-3,-,-,TRBV9,TGTGCCAGCAGCAGGCGGGACACAGATACGCAGTATTTT,CASSRRDTDTQYF
TRBJ1-1,-,-,TRBV15,TGTGCCACCAGCAGAGACCTGGGGGGGCGCAACACTGAAGCTTTCTTT,CATSRDLGGRNTEAFF
TRBJ1-2,-,-,TRBV19,TGTGCCAGTAGTATATCGGGGGTCTATGGCTACACCTTC,CASSISGVYGYTF
TRBJ1-5,TRBD1,-,TRBV6-6,TGTGCCAGCAGTCATCCTCCCGGGACAGGGGGCGATCAGCCCCAGCATTTT,CASSHPPGTGGDQPQHF
TRBJ2-3,TRBD2,-,TRBV19,TGTGCCAGTAGTATAGATGGGACTAGCGGGGGGATGGATACGCAGTATTTT,CASSIDGTSGGMDTQYF
TRBJ2-1,-,-,TRBV4-1,TGCGCCAGCAAGGAGGGGTACGTGCAGTTCTTC,CASKEGYVQFF
TRBJ2-7,TRBD1,-,TRBV5-6,TGTGCCAGCAGCTCGCCGGGACAGGGGATACGGGAGCAGTACTTC,CASSSPGQGIREQYF
TRBJ2-3,-,-,TRBV4-1,TGCGCCAGCAGCCAAGGACCACTAAGGGGTCGCACAGATACGCAGTATTTT,CASSQGPLRGRTDTQYF
TRBJ1-5,-,-,TRBV9,TGTGCCAGCAGCAATTACTATCAGCCCCAGCATTTT,CASSNYYQPQHF
TRBJ2-4,TRBD1,-,TRBV28,TGTGCCAGCACCTCAGGGGACAGGGACATTCAGTACTTC,CASTSGDRDIQYF
TRBJ1-2,-,-,TRBV10-2,TGCGCCAGCAGTGGGGAGGCCAACGGCTACACCTTC,CASSGEANGYTF
TRBJ2-3,-,-,TRBV7-9,TGTGCCAGCACCCAACTGACATATAGGGGCAGGACAGATACGCAGTATTTT,CASTQLTYRGRTDTQYF